This T cell receptor (beta chain) was found in a study of T cell changes during pregnancy in multiple sclerosis. The germline V gene encodes CDR1 SGHTA and CDR2 FQGNSA. The CDR3 length is 15 residues. Trimming took 1 base from V and 0 from J; bases not matched to a gene: 3. TCRdb's copy holds only in-frame clones and misses some; the assay was immunoSEQ multiplex PCR. The sample yields about 47,000 clones, 92% seen once. This TCR came from a female donor with multiple sclerosis, enrolled in a pregnancy study. This material consisted of peripheral blood, taken in the third trimester of pregnancy. V and J are TRBV7-2 and TRBJ2-7, with 7 nucleotides matching TRBD1. The DNA for the CDR3 is TGTGCCAGCAGCTTAGAAGGGACAGCCTCCTACGAGCAGTACTTC. Protein: CASSLEGTASYEQYF.